This T cell receptor beta chain was sequenced during a study of T cells in Graves' hyperthyroidism and ophthalmopathy. This clonotype was picked up a small number of times. What it binds is not known. The TCR beta CDR3 regions underwent amplification using RNA transcripts as the source. With the HTBI primer set, the TCR CDR3 went through a first round of RT-PCR. TCRdb reprocessed the multiplex PCR reads with MiXCR, giving one entry per CDR3 protein. The repertoire consists of 370,000 or so distinct CDR3 sequences, with around a quarter occurring once and the leading ten covering 73%. General observations from the study: Among clonotypes expanded in thyroid above 0.001, most were also found in blood.

An absence of ophthalmopathy progression within 18 months meant stable Graves' hyperthyroidism. Patients aged 18 to 65 had newly diagnosed hyperthyroidism that had lasted under 2 months. PBMCs came from about 10 ml fresh peripheral blood. The CDR3 extends over 13 amino acids. V was clipped by 5 bases and J by 3 bases, with 10 bases between them. Germline loops: CDR1 LGHDT, CDR2 YNNKEL (reference sequence). The receptor's source is a man over 45 with Graves' hyperthyroidism. Sequences were obtained from blood. The V and J genes are TRBV3-1 and TRBJ1-1; D gene ambiguous. The CDR3 loop is CASSAMWHTEAFF. The CDR3 nucleotides read TGTGCCAGCAGCGCAATGTGGCACACTGAAGCTTTCTTT.